This T cell receptor (beta chain) was observed in a study of molecular identifiers for immune sequencing clone quantification. At the level of the study: Four portions were sequenced after RNA from about 20,000 or 100,000 naive CD8 cells was split five ways in replicates.

This CDR3 region has 14 residues. Germline V gives CDR1 SGHAT, CDR2 FQNNGV. Trimming removed 3 bases from V and 4 bases from J, with 13 bases in between. This clonotype came up once. Antigen unknown. A much larger clone lies a single base off, so this may be a read error. TCRdb called the PCR reads again in MiXCR, with one record for every CDR3 protein. This sample yields about 510,000 distinct CDR3 sequences, of which 25% are seen a single time; around 0.78% belongs to the top ten. Study observations and caveats: Spiked Jurkat TCR RNA originating from one cell could reportedly be identified amid some 950,000 naive cells. Clones carrying above 20 RNA copies accounted for over 98% of effector molecules, under 1% in naive cells.

This chain uses TRBV11-2 with TRBJ2-7; perhaps TRBD2 as D (5 bases). The material sequenced was naive CD8+ T cells from blood, with Jurkat cell RNA spiked in. As to subset: FACS-sorted CD8+CD4-CCR7+CD45RA+ naive T cells. The source is a human donor in good health. Some libraries in this study had Jurkat cell RNA spiked in. Here the CDR3 DNA reads TGTGCCAGCAGCTTGAGTACGGGGTTATACGAGCAGTACTTC. This encodes CASSLSTGLYEQYF. The variable domain in full, completed from reference TRBV11-2 and TRBJ2-7, reads EAGVAQSPRYKIIEKRQSVAFWCNPISGHATLYWYQQILGQGPKLLIQFQNNGVVDDSQLPKDRFSAERLKGVDSTLKIQPAKLEDSAVYLCASSLSTGLYEQYFGPGTRLTVT.